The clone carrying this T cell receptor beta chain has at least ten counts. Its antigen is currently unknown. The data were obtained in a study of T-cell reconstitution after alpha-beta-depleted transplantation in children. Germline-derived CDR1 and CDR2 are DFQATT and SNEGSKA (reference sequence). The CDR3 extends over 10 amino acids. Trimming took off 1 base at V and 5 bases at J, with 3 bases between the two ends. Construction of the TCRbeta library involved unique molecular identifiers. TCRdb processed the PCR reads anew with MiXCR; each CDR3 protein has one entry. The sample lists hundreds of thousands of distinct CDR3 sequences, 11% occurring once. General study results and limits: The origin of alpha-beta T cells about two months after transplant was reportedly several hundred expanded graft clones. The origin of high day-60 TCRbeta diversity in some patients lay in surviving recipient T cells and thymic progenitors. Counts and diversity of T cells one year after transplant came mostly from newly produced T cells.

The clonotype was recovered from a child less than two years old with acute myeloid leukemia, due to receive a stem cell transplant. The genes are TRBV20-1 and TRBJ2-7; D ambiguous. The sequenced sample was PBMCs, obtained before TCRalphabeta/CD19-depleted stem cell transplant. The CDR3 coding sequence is TGCAGTGCTAGAGGACACGAGCAGTACTTC. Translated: CSARGHEQYF.